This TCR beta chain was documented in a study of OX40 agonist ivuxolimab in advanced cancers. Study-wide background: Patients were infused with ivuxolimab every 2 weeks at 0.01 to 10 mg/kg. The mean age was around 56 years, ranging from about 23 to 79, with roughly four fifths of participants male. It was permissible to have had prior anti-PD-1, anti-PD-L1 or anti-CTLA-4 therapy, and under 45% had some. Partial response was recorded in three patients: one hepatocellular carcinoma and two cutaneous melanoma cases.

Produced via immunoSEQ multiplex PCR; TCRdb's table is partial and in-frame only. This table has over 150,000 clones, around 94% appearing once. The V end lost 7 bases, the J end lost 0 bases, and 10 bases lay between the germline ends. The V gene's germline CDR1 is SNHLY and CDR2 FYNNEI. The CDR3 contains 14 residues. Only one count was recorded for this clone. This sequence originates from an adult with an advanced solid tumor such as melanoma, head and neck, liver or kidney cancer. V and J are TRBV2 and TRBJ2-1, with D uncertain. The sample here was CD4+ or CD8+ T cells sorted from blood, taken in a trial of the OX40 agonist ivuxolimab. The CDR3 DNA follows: TGTGCCAGCAATGGGAACCCCTCCTACAATGAGCAGTTCTTC. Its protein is CASNGNPSYNEQFF. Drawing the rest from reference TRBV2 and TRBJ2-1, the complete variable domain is EPEVTQTPSHQVTQMGQEVILRCVPISNHLYFYWYRQILGQKVEFLVSFYNNEISEKSEIFDDQFSVERPDGSNFTLKIRSTKLEDSAMYFCASNGNPSYNEQFFGPGTRLTVL.